These 22 T cell receptor beta chains share one sample of origin, sequenced in a study of blood T cell repertoires in COVID-19. Sequenced by immunoSEQ multiplex PCR; TCRdb stores in-frame clones only, minus some. In the table there are some 200,000 clones, 70% to 90% of which are singletons. The sample consisted of peripheral blood. These TCRs come from a man older than 75 with acute or convalescent COVID-19.

This clone was counted only a few times. The rearrangement uses TRBV19 and TRBJ2-7; 9 bases are a match to TRBD1. Per the germline V gene, CDR1 is LNHDA and CDR2 is SQIVND (reference sequence). This CDR3 region has 14 residues. The trim removed 5 bases at V and 1 base at J, leaving 3 bases unmatched. DNA of the CDR3: TGTGCCAGTAGTTCCGGACAGGGGTCCTACGAGCAGTACTTC. Amino acids: CASSSGQGSYEQYF. Full variable domain (outside the CDR3, taken from reference TRBV19 and TRBJ2-7): DGGITQSPKYLFRKEGQNVTLSCEQNLNHDAMYWYRQDPGQGLRLIYYSQIVNDFQKGDIAEGYSVSREKKESFPLTVTSAQKNPTAFYLCASSSGQGSYEQYFGPGTRLTVT.

In its sample, this clone was seen once. This rearrangement joins TRBV5-1 to TRBJ2-2; possible D gene TRBD1, 5 bases. This CDR3 is 15 amino acids long. Germline V gene data show CDR1 as SGHRS and CDR2 as YFSETQ. Trimming took 2 bases from V and 1 from J, leaving 9 bases between them. The CDR3, as DNA: TGCGCCAGCAGCTTCAAACAGGTGAACACCGGGGAGCTGTTTTTT. It specifies CASSFKQVNTGELFF.

V and J are TRBV27 and TRBJ1-1; 10 bases align to TRBD1. The CDR3 is 14 residues long. V gave up 5 bases and J gave up 5 bases; unmatched junction bases: 5. CDR1 is MNHEY and CDR2 is SMNVEV in the germline V gene (reference sequence). This CDR3 reads CASSPWTGGTEAFF. The CDR3 DNA reads as TGTGCCAGCAGTCCCTGGACAGGGGGGACTGAAGCTTTCTTT.

The chain couples TRBV29-1 to TRBJ1-4; a possible D gene is TRBD1 (5 bases). Germline lookup yields CDR1 SQVTM and CDR2 ANQGSEA. V was cut by 3 bases and J by 0 bases, with 11 bases left in between. The CDR3 contains 15 residues. CDR3 loop: CSVDLGVPTNEKLFF. CDR3 nucleotides: TGCAGCGTTGACCTAGGGGTGCCAACTAATGAAAAACTGTTTTTT.

This rearrangement joins TRBV7-3 to TRBJ2-1, with TRBD2 as a possible D gene (7 bases). Trimming shortened V by 5 bases and J by 7 bases, and 21 bases separated the two germline ends. This CDR3 contains 16 residues. Germline V gene data show CDR1 as SGHTA and CDR2 as FQGTGA. CDR3 DNA sequence: TGTGCCAGCAGCCCTACTACGCGGGGGCAGCGGAATGAGCAGTTCTTC. Its translation is CASSPTTRGQRNEQFF.

The chain's CDR3 is CASSGRDSRSPLHF. The CDR3 DNA follows: TGTGCCAGCAGCGGAAGGGACAGTCGTTCACCCCTCCACTTT. The J gene is TRBJ1-6, the V gene TRBV9; 7 positions match TRBD1. Trimming cost V 3 bases and J 9 bases; bases outside gene matches: 6. The CDR3 covers 14 residues. CDR1 is SGDLS and CDR2 is YYNGEE in the germline V gene. Looking up the rest from reference TRBV9 and TRBJ1-6 gives the full variable domain: DSGVTQTPKHLITATGQRVTLRCSPRSGDLSVYWYQQSLDQGLQFLIQYYNGEERAKGNILERFSAQQFPDLHSELNLSSLELGDSALYFCASSGRDSRSPLHFGNGTRLTVT.

The J gene is TRBJ2-7, the V gene TRBV10-3; 8 positions agree with TRBD1. The CDR3 is 14 residues long. J was trimmed by 2 bases and V by 4 bases; bases with no gene match: 4. Germline values: CDR1 ENHRY, CDR2 SYGVKD. The chain's CDR3 is CAISVDRGAYEQYF. The CDR3 DNA is TGTGCCATCAGTGTCGACAGGGGAGCCTACGAGCAGTACTTC.

This sequence joins TRBV5-1 and TRBJ2-7, with D maybe TRBD1 (6 bases). Per the germline V gene, CDR1 is SGHRS and CDR2 is YFSETQ. There are 14 residues in the CDR3. Trimming pared 0 bases from V and 5 bases from J, leaving 12 bases between. In DNA form, the CDR3 reads TGCGCCAGCAGCTTGGGGCAGGGGTTAAACGAGCAGTACTTC. Translation gives CASSLGQGLNEQYF.

This chain connects TRBV7-3 to TRBJ1-1, with a tentative D call TRBD1 (5 bases). The V end lost 8 bases, the J end lost 3 bases, and 13 bases lay between the germline ends. The CDR3 extends over 13 amino acids. CDR1 and CDR2 from the germline V gene are SGHTA and FQGTGA. The CDR3 region has the DNA TGTGCCAGCTCCGACAGCCCGGACACTGAAGCTTTCTTT. It yields the protein CASSDSPDTEAFF.

This chain uses TRBV7-8 with TRBJ2-3; 12 bases align to TRBD2. Germline-derived CDR1 and CDR2 are SGHVS and FQNEAQ. This CDR3 is 21 amino acids long. Trimming cost V 1 base and J 8 bases; bases outside gene matches: 22. This CDR3 reads CASSLGYGGGALAGGPGTQYF. DNA of the CDR3: TGTGCCAGCAGCTTAGGATACGGTGGGGGGGCTCTAGCGGGAGGGCCTGGTACGCAGTATTTT.

The V call is TRBV7-2, the J call TRBJ2-2; D call uncertain. V was cut by 1 base and J by 14 bases, with 11 bases left in between. The CDR3 totals 12 residues. Germline V gives CDR1 SGHTA, CDR2 FQGNSA. CDR3 region: CASSLDSVHLFF. DNA for the CDR3: TGTGCCAGCAGCTTAGACTCTGTTCATCTGTTTTTT. Based on the CDR3 plus reference TRBV7-2 and TRBJ2-2, the full variable domain is GAGVSQSPSNKVTEKGKDVELRCDPISGHTALYWYRQSLGQGLEFLIYFQGNSAPDKSGLPSDRFSAERTGGSVSTLTIQRTQQEDSAVYLCASSLDSVHLFFGEGSRLTVL.

J is TRBJ1-1 and V is TRBV5-6; TRBD1 agrees at 9 bases. Trimming removed 5 bases from V and 11 bases from J; junction bases left unmatched: 4. The CDR3 extends over 11 amino acids. From germline, CDR1 is SGHDT and CDR2 YYEEEE. Written as DNA, the CDR3 is TGTGCCAGCAGTGGGACAGGGCGCGCTTTCTTT. This gives the protein CASSGTGRAFF.

The sample holds one count of this clone. The chain uses TRBV18 and TRBJ1-4; 7 nucleotides match TRBD1. Looked up from germline, CDR1 is KGHSH and CDR2 is LQKENI. The CDR3 contains 15 residues. Trimming at V came to 6 bases and at J to 3 bases, leaving 7 bases not matched to a gene. The CDR3 bases are TGTGCCAGCTCGAACAGGGGCTCGTCTAATGAAAAACTGTTTTTT. It is translated as CASSNRGSSNEKLFF. The full variable domain, rest sourced from reference TRBV18 and TRBJ1-4, is NAGVMQNPRHLVRRRGQEARLRCSPMKGHSHVYWYRQLPEEGLKFMVYLQKENIIDESGMPKERFSAEFPKEGPSILRIQQVVRGDSAAYFCASSNRGSSNEKLFFGSGTQLSVL.

This clone occurred a few times. The chain joins TRBV3-1 (or the pseudogene TRBV3-2) to TRBJ1-1, with D unclear. In germline, CDR1 is LGHDT, CDR2 YNNKEL (reference sequence). CDR3 length: 13 amino acids. The V and J ends lost 4 bases and 2 bases respectively, with 8 bases between them. CDR3 DNA sequence: TGTGCCAGCAGCCGCTCGGGAAACACTGAAGCTTTCTTT. It yields the protein CASSRSGNTEAFF.

This clone was recorded only once. The V call is TRBV5-5, the J call TRBJ1-4; no clear D. Germline CDR1 is SGHKS and CDR2 is YYEKEE (reference sequence). V was cut by 0 bases and J by 7 bases, with 13 bases left in between. CDR3 length: 15 amino acids. CDR3 nucleotides: TGTGCCAGCAGCTTGGTGGGCACGGGGTCTGAAAAACTGTTTTTT. Residues: CASSLVGTGSEKLFF.

This clone appeared a single time. The CDR3 nucleotides are TGCAGCGTTGCCAGAAACACTGAAGCTTTCTTT. Amino acid sequence: CSVARNTEAFF. The rearrangement uses TRBV29-1 and TRBJ1-1, with D hard to call. Trimming shortened V by 4 bases and J by 2 bases, and 5 bases separated the two germline ends. The CDR3 is made up of 11 amino acids. Germline assignment: CDR1 SQVTM and CDR2 ANQGSEA.

The rearrangement uses TRBV6-5 and TRBJ1-2; D perhaps matches TRBD1 (5 bases). V lost 6 bases, J lost 2 bases, and 13 bases lay in between. Looked up from germline, CDR1 is MNHEY and CDR2 is SVGAGI. The CDR3 has 14 residues. In DNA, the CDR3 is TGTGCCAGCAGAGAGGCAGGGCCAAACTATGGCTACACCTTC. It translates to CASREAGPNYGYTF.

This clone was found a few times. The J gene is TRBJ1-1, the V gene TRBV6-5; D remains unclear. Between the trimmed V and J ends, which lost 6 bases and 5 bases, there was a span of 16 bases. The V gene's germline CDR1 is MNHEY and CDR2 SVGAGI. The CDR3 sequence is 14 residues long. The CDR3 nucleotides read TGTGCCAGCAGACCGACCGGCTCAGGTACTGAAGCTTTCTTT. Translating gives CASRPTGSGTEAFF.

The rearrangement joins TRBV7-2 to TRBJ1-5; 9 nucleotides match TRBD1. J lost 6 bases, V lost 5 bases, and 5 bases had no gene match. The CDR3 loop spans 14 amino acids. The germline V gene encodes CDR1 SGHTA and CDR2 FQGNSA. The CDR3 loop reads CASSPNRGRQPQHF. The CDR3 DNA reads TGTGCCAGCAGCCCGAACAGGGGGCGTCAGCCCCAGCATTTT.

The genes are TRBV28 and TRBJ2-5, with 7 bases fitting TRBD1. Germline CDR1 is MDHEN and CDR2 is SYDVKM. This CDR3 has 14 amino acids. J gave up 5 bases and V 7 bases, and 10 bases lay outside the gene matches. This chain's CDR3 is CASKEGGKLETQYF. The CDR3 DNA is TGTGCCAGCAAGGAAGGGGGCAAGTTGGAGACCCAGTACTTC.

For the CDR3, the DNA is TGTGCCAGCAGCTTGGTAGGGGCTTTCACAGATACGCAGTATTTT. This gives the protein CASSLVGAFTDTQYF. The chain combines TRBV5-6 with TRBJ2-3; possibly TRBD1 for D (5 bases). The CDR3 consists of 15 residues. Germline CDR1 and CDR2: SGHDT and YYEEEE. Trimming removed 0 bases from V and 2 bases from J, with 10 bases in between.

The chain couples TRBV14 to TRBJ1-2, with D tentatively TRBD1 (5 bases). Germline V gives CDR1 SGHDN, CDR2 FVKESK. The CDR3 has 13 residues. Trimming pared 0 bases from V and 7 bases from J, leaving 9 bases between. The CDR3, as DNA: TGTGCCAGCAGCCAAGACTGGGGCTCTGGCTACACCTTC. It encodes CASSQDWGSGYTF.